This T cell receptor beta chain is drawn from a study of cytomegalovirus exposure and HLA in healthy donors. Of note for this clone: Its target is not known.

The CDR3 has 11 amino acids. Germline CDR1 reads GTSNPN; CDR2 reads SVGIG (reference sequence). The V end lost 0 bases, the J end lost 8 bases, and 7 bases lay between the germline ends. General study points: Reportedly, diagnosis of cytomegalovirus status by the classifier showed high specificity and sensitivity. Some segments of the V type, notably TRBV6-2 and TRBV6-3, were excluded as indistinguishable.

Primers included in the PCR were 60 Vbeta and 13 Jbeta primers. Here immunoSEQ multiplex PCR was the method, and the copy in TCRdb shows in-frame clones only, minus some. The table has 130,000 to 150,000 clones, around 80% seen once. This TCR came from a male donor in good health and CMV-seronegative. The material sequenced was PBMCs. J is TRBJ1-2 and V is TRBV30; D remains ambiguous. CDR3 sequence: CAWSVSVGYTF. In nucleotides, the CDR3 is TGTGCCTGGAGTGTAAGCGTCGGCTACACCTTC.